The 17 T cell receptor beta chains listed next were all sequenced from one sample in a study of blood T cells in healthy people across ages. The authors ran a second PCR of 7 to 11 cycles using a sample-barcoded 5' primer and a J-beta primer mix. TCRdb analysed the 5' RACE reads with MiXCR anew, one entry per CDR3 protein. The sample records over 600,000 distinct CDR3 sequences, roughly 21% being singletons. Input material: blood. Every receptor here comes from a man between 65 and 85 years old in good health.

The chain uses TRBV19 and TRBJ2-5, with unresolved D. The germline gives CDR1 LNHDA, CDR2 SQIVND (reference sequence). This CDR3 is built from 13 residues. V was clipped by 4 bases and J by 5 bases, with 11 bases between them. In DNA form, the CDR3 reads TGTGCCAGTAGTAGCTCCGCGAGGGAGACCCAGTACTTC. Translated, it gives CASSSSARETQYF.

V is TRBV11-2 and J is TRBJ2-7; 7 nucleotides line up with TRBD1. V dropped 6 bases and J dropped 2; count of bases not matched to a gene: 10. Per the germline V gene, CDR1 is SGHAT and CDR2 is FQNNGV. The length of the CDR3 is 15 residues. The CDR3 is CASRPDRSATYEQYF. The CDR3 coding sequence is TGTGCCAGCAGACCGGACAGGAGCGCCACCTACGAGCAGTACTTC. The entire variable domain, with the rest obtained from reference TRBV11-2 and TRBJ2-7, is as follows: EAGVAQSPRYKIIEKRQSVAFWCNPISGHATLYWYQQILGQGPKLLIQFQNNGVVDDSQLPKDRFSAERLKGVDSTLKIQPAKLEDSAVYLCASRPDRSATYEQYFGPGTRLTVT.

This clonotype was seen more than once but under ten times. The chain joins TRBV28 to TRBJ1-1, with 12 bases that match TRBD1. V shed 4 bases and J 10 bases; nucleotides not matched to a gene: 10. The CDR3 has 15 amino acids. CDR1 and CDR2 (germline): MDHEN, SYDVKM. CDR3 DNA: TGTGCCAGCAGTTCCCGGGACAGGGGGCTAAGAGGAGCTTTCTTT. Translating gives CASSSRDRGLRGAFF.

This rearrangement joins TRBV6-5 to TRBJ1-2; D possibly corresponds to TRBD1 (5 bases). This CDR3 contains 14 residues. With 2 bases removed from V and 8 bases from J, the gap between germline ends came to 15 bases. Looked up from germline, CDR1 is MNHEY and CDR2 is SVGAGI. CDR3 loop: CASSYLGGEKGYTF. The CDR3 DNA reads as TGTGCCAGCAGTTACCTTGGGGGAGAGAAAGGCTACACCTTC.

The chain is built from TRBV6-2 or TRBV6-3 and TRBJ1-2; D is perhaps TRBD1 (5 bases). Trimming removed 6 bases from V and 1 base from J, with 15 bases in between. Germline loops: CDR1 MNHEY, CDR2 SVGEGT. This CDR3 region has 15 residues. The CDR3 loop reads CASRRDSTINYGYTF. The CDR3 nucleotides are TGTGCCAGCAGACGCGACAGCACTATTAACTATGGCTACACCTTC.

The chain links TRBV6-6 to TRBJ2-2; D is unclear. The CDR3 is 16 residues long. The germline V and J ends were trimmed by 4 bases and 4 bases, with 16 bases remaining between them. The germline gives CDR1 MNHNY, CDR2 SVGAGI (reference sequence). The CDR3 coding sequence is TGTGCCAGCAGTTGCTGGATGCCTGTGGGCACCGGGGAGCTGTTTTTT. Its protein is CASSCWMPVGTGELFF.

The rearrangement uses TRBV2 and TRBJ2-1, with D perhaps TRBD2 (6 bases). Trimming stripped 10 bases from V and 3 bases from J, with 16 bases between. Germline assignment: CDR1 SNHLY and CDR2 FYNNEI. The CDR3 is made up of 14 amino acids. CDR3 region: CATRDSSLYNEQFF. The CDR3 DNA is TGTGCCACCCGGGACTCCTCTCTCTACAATGAGCAGTTCTTC.

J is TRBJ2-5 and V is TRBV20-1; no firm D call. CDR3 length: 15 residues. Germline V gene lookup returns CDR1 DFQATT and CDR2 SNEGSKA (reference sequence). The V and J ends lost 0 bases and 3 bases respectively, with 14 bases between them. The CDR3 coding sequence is TGCAGTGCTAGAGATCCGGCGCAGGTTAAAGAGACCCAGTACTTC. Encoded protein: CSARDPAQVKETQYF.

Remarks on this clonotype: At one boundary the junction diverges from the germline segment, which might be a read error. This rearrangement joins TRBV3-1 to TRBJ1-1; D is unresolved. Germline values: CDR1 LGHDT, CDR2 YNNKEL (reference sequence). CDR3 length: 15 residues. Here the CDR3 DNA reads TGTGTCAGCAGCCAAGATCACGGTGCTTGGACTGAAGCTTTCTTT. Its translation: CVSSQDHGAWTEAFF.

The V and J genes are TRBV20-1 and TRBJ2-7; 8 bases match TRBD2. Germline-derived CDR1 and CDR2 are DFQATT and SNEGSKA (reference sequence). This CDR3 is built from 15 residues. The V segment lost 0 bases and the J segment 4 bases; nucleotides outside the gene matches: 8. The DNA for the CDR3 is TGCAGTGCTAGAGATTCGAGCGGGAGCTTATACGAGCAGTACTTC. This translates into CSARDSSGSLYEQYF.

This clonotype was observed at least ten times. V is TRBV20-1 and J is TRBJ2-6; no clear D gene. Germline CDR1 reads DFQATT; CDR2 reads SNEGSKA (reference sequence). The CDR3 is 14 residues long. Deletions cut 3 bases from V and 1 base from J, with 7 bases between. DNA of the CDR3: TGCAGTGCTAGGTCACCTTCTGGGGCCAACGTCCTGACTTTC. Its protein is CSARSPSGANVLTF.

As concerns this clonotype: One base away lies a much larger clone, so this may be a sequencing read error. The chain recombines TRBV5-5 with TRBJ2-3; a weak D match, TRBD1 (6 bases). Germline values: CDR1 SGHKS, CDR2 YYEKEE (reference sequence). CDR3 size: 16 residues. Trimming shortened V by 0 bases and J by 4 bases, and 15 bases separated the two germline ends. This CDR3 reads CASSLGLQQGSDTQYF. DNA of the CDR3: TGTGCCAGCAGCTTGGGGCTCCAACAGGGTTCAGATACGCAGTATTTT.

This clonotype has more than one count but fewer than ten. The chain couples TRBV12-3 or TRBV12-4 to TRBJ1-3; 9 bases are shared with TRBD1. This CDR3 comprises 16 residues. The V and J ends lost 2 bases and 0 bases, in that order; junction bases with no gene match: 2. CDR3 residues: CASSLSTGGSGNTIYF. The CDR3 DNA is TGTGCCAGCAGTTTATCGACAGGGGGCTCTGGAAACACCATATATTTT.

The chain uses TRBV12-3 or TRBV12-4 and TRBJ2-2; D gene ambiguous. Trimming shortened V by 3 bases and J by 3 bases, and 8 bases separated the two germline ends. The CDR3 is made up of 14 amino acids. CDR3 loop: CASSFPGDTGELFF. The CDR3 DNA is TGTGCCAGCAGTTTTCCTGGCGACACCGGGGAGCTGTTTTTT.

The CDR3 protein is CASSPAGLNTGELFF. In DNA form, the CDR3 reads TGTGCCAGCAGCCCCGCGGGACTTAACACCGGGGAGCTGTTTTTT. This chain joins TRBV7-2 and TRBJ2-2; D may be TRBD2 (6 bases). This CDR3 contains 15 residues. In germline, CDR1 is SGHTA, CDR2 FQGNSA. The ends were cut back, 5 bases at V and 2 bases at J, with 12 bases in the middle.

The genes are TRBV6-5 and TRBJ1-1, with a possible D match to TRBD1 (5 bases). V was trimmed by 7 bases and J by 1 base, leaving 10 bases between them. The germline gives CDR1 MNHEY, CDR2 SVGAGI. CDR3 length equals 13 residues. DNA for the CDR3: TGTGCCAGCAAACGAACAGGGAACACTGAAGCTTTCTTT. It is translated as CASKRTGNTEAFF.

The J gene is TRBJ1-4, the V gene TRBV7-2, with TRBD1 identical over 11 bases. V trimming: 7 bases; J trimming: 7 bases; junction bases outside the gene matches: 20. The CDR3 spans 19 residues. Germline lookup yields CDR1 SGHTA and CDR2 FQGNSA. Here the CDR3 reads CASTGTGGSRQLGGEKLFF. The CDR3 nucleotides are TGTGCCAGCACGGGGACAGGGGGTTCCCGACAGCTAGGCGGTGAAAAACTGTTTTTT.